These T cell receptor beta chains were read from a single sample in a study of CD8 T cells in Susac syndrome. TCRdb processed the immunoSEQ multiplex PCR reads anew with MiXCR; each CDR3 protein has one entry. This sample has 130,000 or so distinct CDR3 sequences; about 95% occur once, and the top ten carry more than 0.25%. Sequencing was done on a sample of CD8+ T cells from PBMCs. The receptors here all came from a human donor with Susac syndrome. CDR3s include the opening cysteine and the closing phenylalanine or tryptophan. The D gene is left open where the match is weak. Only some rows state a clone size, as once, few, many or a class for expanded clones.

cdr3_aa: CASSVGDYSDTQYF
cdr3_nt: TGTGCCAGCAGCGTTGGGGACTACTCAGATACGCAGTATTTT
clone_size: -
j_call: TRBJ2-3
v_call: TRBV9
d_call: TRBD2

cdr3_aa: CASSEWTGGRDGYTF
cdr3_nt: TGTGCCAGCAGCGAATGGACAGGGGGCAGGGATGGCTACACCTTC
clone_size: -
j_call: TRBJ1-2
v_call: TRBV5-4
d_call: TRBD1

cdr3_aa: CAEGPTTGELFF
cdr3_nt: TGTGCCGAGGGACCCACCACCGGGGAGCTGTTTTTT
clone_size: -
j_call: TRBJ2-2
v_call: TRBV6-2/TRBV6-3
d_call: -

cdr3_aa: CASSLPKGMNTEAFF
cdr3_nt: TGTGCCAGCAGCCTTCCAAAAGGAATGAACACTGAAGCTTTCTTT
clone_size: -
j_call: TRBJ1-1
v_call: TRBV6-5
d_call: -

cdr3_aa: CASSPSPGGEYQETQYF
cdr3_nt: TGTGCCAGCAGTCCCTCCCCTGGGGGGGAGTACCAAGAGACCCAGTACTTC
clone_size: once
j_call: TRBJ2-5
v_call: TRBV6-1
d_call: TRBD2

cdr3_aa: CASSQDDSVHNFETQYF
cdr3_nt: TGTGCCAGCAGCCAAGATGATAGCGTGCACAATTTCGAGACCCAGTACTTC
clone_size: -
j_call: TRBJ2-5
v_call: TRBV3-1
d_call: -

cdr3_aa: CASTTLAAGPSQYF
cdr3_nt: TGTGCCAGCACCACACTAGCGGCGGGCCCCTCGCAGTATTTT
clone_size: -
j_call: TRBJ2-3
v_call: TRBV2
d_call: TRBD2

cdr3_aa: CASSHRDRDPLGEAFF
cdr3_nt: TGCGCCAGCAGCCACAGGGACAGGGATCCCCTCGGTGAAGCTTTCTTT
clone_size: -
j_call: TRBJ1-1
v_call: TRBV4-1
d_call: TRBD1

cdr3_aa: CASSLAGQGNTEAFF
cdr3_nt: TGTGCCAGCAGCTTAGCGGGACAGGGTAACACTGAAGCTTTCTTT
clone_size: -
j_call: TRBJ1-1
v_call: TRBV7-9
d_call: TRBD1

cdr3_aa: CASSISRDEQYF
cdr3_nt: TGTGCCAGTAGTATTTCGCGGGACGAGCAGTACTTC
clone_size: -
j_call: TRBJ2-7
v_call: TRBV19
d_call: -

cdr3_aa: CASSPRPGGSYGYTF
cdr3_nt: TGCGCCAGCAGCCCCCGGCCGGGGGGCTCCTATGGCTACACCTTC
clone_size: -
j_call: TRBJ1-2
v_call: TRBV4-1
d_call: -

cdr3_aa: CSVLGWGEQFF
cdr3_nt: TGCAGCGTTCTCGGATGGGGTGAGCAGTTCTTC
clone_size: -
j_call: TRBJ2-1
v_call: TRBV29-1
d_call: -

cdr3_aa: CASSQGPANTGELFF
cdr3_nt: TGTGCCAGCAGCCAAGGTCCAGCGAACACCGGGGAGCTGTTTTTT
clone_size: few
j_call: TRBJ2-2
v_call: TRBV14
d_call: -

cdr3_aa: CATSKSETYEQYF
cdr3_nt: TGTGCCACCAGCAAATCCGAAACCTACGAGCAGTACTTC
clone_size: once
j_call: TRBJ2-7
v_call: TRBV15
d_call: -

cdr3_aa: CATSLGPSTDTQYF
cdr3_nt: TGTGCCACCAGTTTGGGGCCCAGCACAGATACGCAGTATTTT
clone_size: -
j_call: TRBJ2-3
v_call: TRBV15
d_call: -

cdr3_aa: CSVPFLTGGREKLFF
cdr3_nt: TGCAGCGTCCCATTTTTGACAGGGGGCAGGGAAAAACTGTTTTTT
clone_size: once
j_call: TRBJ1-4
v_call: TRBV29-1
d_call: TRBD1

cdr3_aa: CASSQDSRQGLSGANVLTF
cdr3_nt: TGCGCCAGCAGCCAAGATTCGAGACAGGGCCTCTCTGGGGCCAACGTCCTGACTTTC
clone_size: -
j_call: TRBJ2-6
v_call: TRBV4-3
d_call: TRBD1

cdr3_aa: CASSESPRGNYGYTF
cdr3_nt: TGTGCCAGCAGCGAGAGTCCACGGGGTAACTATGGCTACACCTTC
clone_size: once
j_call: TRBJ1-2
v_call: TRBV7-6
d_call: -

cdr3_aa: CSVEVGGGSYEQYF
cdr3_nt: TGCAGCGTTGAAGTAGGGGGCGGCTCCTACGAGCAGTACTTC
clone_size: once
j_call: TRBJ2-7
v_call: TRBV29-1
d_call: TRBD1

cdr3_aa: CATSEWGDTQYF
cdr3_nt: TGTGCCACCAGTGAGTGGGGAGATACGCAGTATTTT
clone_size: once
j_call: TRBJ2-3
v_call: TRBV15
d_call: -

cdr3_aa: CASSAPPGGETQGYTF
cdr3_nt: TGTGCCAGCAGCGCCCCCCCCGGAGGGGAGACCCAAGGCTACACCTTC
clone_size: -
j_call: TRBJ1-2
v_call: TRBV9
d_call: -

cdr3_aa: CAWRDRGKETQYF
cdr3_nt: TGTGCCTGGAGGGACAGGGGGAAAGAGACCCAGTACTTC
clone_size: -
j_call: TRBJ2-5
v_call: TRBV30
d_call: TRBD1

cdr3_aa: CASQERGNYGYTF
cdr3_nt: TGTGCCAGCCAGGAAAGGGGAAACTATGGCTACACCTTC
clone_size: -
j_call: TRBJ1-2
v_call: TRBV5-8
d_call: -

cdr3_aa: CASSSTGGDKTYEQYF
cdr3_nt: TGTGCCAGCAGCTCAACCGGAGGGGACAAGACCTACGAGCAGTACTTC
clone_size: -
j_call: TRBJ2-7
v_call: TRBV7-9
d_call: -

cdr3_aa: CASRGTGDEQYF
cdr3_nt: TGTGCCAGCAGGGGGACAGGGGACGAGCAGTACTTC
clone_size: -
j_call: TRBJ2-7
v_call: TRBV2
d_call: TRBD1

cdr3_aa: CASSYSAGETYNEQFF
cdr3_nt: TGTGCCAGCAGTTACTCAGCAGGGGAAACCTACAATGAGCAGTTCTTC
clone_size: -
j_call: TRBJ2-1
v_call: TRBV6-5
d_call: -

cdr3_aa: CASSTGQGAQYF
cdr3_nt: TGTGCCAGCAGCACGGGACAGGGGGCCCAGTACTTC
clone_size: -
j_call: TRBJ2-5
v_call: TRBV5-4
d_call: TRBD1

cdr3_aa: CAISEGQGAYEQYF
cdr3_nt: TGTGCCATCAGTGAGGGACAGGGGGCCTACGAGCAGTACTTC
clone_size: -
j_call: TRBJ2-7
v_call: TRBV10-3
d_call: TRBD1

cdr3_aa: CASSFERGGTDTQYF
cdr3_nt: TGTGCCAGCAGTTTTGAGCGGGGGGGCACAGATACGCAGTATTTT
clone_size: -
j_call: TRBJ2-3
v_call: TRBV27
d_call: TRBD2

cdr3_aa: CASSPDRSDTEAFF
cdr3_nt: TGTGCCAGCAGCCCCGACAGGAGTGACACTGAAGCTTTCTTT
clone_size: -
j_call: TRBJ1-1
v_call: TRBV12-3/TRBV12-4
d_call: -

cdr3_aa: CASSGQYNEQFF
cdr3_nt: TGTGCCAGCAGTGGACAGTACAATGAGCAGTTCTTC
clone_size: -
j_call: TRBJ2-1
v_call: TRBV12-3/TRBV12-4
d_call: -

cdr3_aa: CASSSTGGSYNEQFF
cdr3_nt: TGTGCCAGCAGTTCTACCGGAGGGTCCTACAATGAGCAGTTCTTC
clone_size: -
j_call: TRBJ2-1
v_call: TRBV12-3/TRBV12-4
d_call: -

cdr3_aa: CATSSAGGGNEQFF
cdr3_nt: TGTGCCACCAGCAGCGCAGGGGGGGGGAATGAGCAGTTCTTC
clone_size: -
j_call: TRBJ2-1
v_call: TRBV15
d_call: -

cdr3_aa: CASSYFTQETQYF
cdr3_nt: TGTGCCAGCAGCTACTTTACGCAAGAGACCCAGTACTTC
clone_size: -
j_call: TRBJ2-5
v_call: TRBV7-8
d_call: -